Each of the 27 T cell receptor beta chains below was sequenced from the same sample in a study of blood T cell repertoires in COVID-19. TCRdb's copy holds only in-frame clones and misses some; the assay was immunoSEQ multiplex PCR. The sample contains 85,000 to 130,000 clones, 91% of which appear only once. Sequencing used peripheral blood. These receptors originate from a man between 60 and 75 years old with acute or convalescent COVID-19.

CDR3 residues: CASSPTTSFSTDTQYF. The CDR3 DNA sequence: TGTGCCAGCTCACCGACGACTAGCTTTAGCACAGATACGCAGTATTTT. The chain employs TRBV18 and TRBJ2-3, with TRBD2 matching over 7 bases. Germline trimming cut 3 bases from V and 0 bases from J; bases unmatched to any gene: 6. CDR1 is KGHSH, CDR2 LQKENI, per germline. CDR3 length equals 16 residues. The whole variable domain, remainder taken from reference TRBV18 and TRBJ2-3, is NAGVMQNPRHLVRRRGQEARLRCSPMKGHSHVYWYRQLPEEGLKFMVYLQKENIIDESGMPKERFSAEFPKEGPSILRIQQVVRGDSAAYFCASSPTTSFSTDTQYFGPGTRLTVL.

The rearrangement links TRBV11-3 to TRBJ2-5; 8 bases map to TRBD2. The junction had 10 bases not matched to a gene; V was cut back by 11 bases and J by 2 bases. Germline V gene data show CDR1 as SGHNT and CDR2 as YENEEA. The CDR3 runs 14 residues. The CDR3 DNA follows: TGTGCCGGAGTAGCGGGGAACAAGCAAGAGACCCAGTACTTC. Amino acid sequence: CAGVAGNKQETQYF.

The V call is TRBV3-1 (or the pseudogene TRBV3-2), the J call TRBJ1-4, with unresolved D. V was cut by 2 bases and J by 0 bases, with 13 bases left in between. This CDR3 is 17 amino acids long. Germline CDR1 LGHDT, CDR2 YNNKEL (reference sequence). CDR3 loop: CASSQLFGQATNEKLFF. Here the CDR3 DNA reads TGTGCCAGCAGCCAACTGTTTGGCCAGGCAACTAATGAAAAACTGTTTTTT.

This chain uses TRBV6-5 with TRBJ2-7; 8 bases agree with TRBD1. This CDR3 has 15 amino acids. V gave up 2 bases and J gave up 7 bases; unmatched junction bases: 10. Germline assignment: CDR1 MNHEY and CDR2 SVGAGI. CDR3 sequence: CASSYRDRPSGEQYF. The CDR3 DNA reads TGTGCCAGCAGTTACAGGGACAGGCCAAGTGGGGAGCAGTACTTC.

This chain links TRBV18 with TRBJ1-3; D is unclear. Germline assignment: CDR1 KGHSH and CDR2 LQKENI. This CDR3 is 15 amino acids long. The ends were cut back, 3 bases at V and 0 bases at J, with 9 bases in the middle. DNA of the CDR3: TGTGCCAGCTCACCCGGACTGCTCTCTGGAAACACCATATATTTT. It encodes CASSPGLLSGNTIYF.

CDR3 sequence reads: CASSAGFAYGYTF. The CDR3 DNA reads TGTGCCAGCAGCGCAGGGTTTGCCTATGGCTACACCTTC. This chain connects TRBV28 to TRBJ1-2; D is perhaps TRBD1 (5 bases). The CDR3 is 13 amino acids. The germline CDR1 and CDR2 sequences are MDHEN and SYDVKM. Trimming took off 6 bases at V and 4 bases at J, with 12 bases between the two ends.

The chain has TRBV21-1 and TRBJ2-1; TRBD2 is the table's D call and was not checked against the DNA. TRBV21-1 is termed a pseudogene. This CDR3 is 15 amino acids long. CDR3 sequence (DNA): TGTGCCAGCAGCAAAACCCCGGCGGAAGCCCATGAGCAGTTCTTC. Encoded protein: CASSKTPAEAHEQFF.

This clone was found a few times. The V gene is TRBV12-1, the J gene TRBJ2-7; the table calls TRBD2, which could not be checked here. TRBV12-1 is flagged as a pseudogene. This CDR3 is 11 amino acids long. The CDR3 is CASSPFYEQYV. CDR3 bases: TGTGCCAGCAGCCCCTTCTACGAGCAGTACGTC.

The rearrangement joins TRBV4-1 to TRBJ2-7; 10 positions match TRBD2. The CDR3 extends over 17 amino acids. CDR1 and CDR2 from the germline V gene are MGHRA and YSYEKL. V shed 1 base, J shed 0 bases, and the junction held 6 bases outside the gene matches. The CDR3 nucleotides are TGCGCCAGCAGCCAAGCGGGAGCGGGAGGGCCCTCCTACGAGCAGTACGTC. It codes for CASSQAGAGGPSYEQYV.

DNA of the CDR3: TGTGCCAGCAGTTTAGATCTAGGCTGGGAGCAGTACTTC. Its protein product is CASSLDLGWEQYF. This chain connects TRBV12-3 or TRBV12-4 to TRBJ2-7; D is ambiguous. V dropped 1 base and J dropped 7 bases, with 11 bases sitting between them. CDR3 length: 13 residues.

The gene calls are TRBV2 and TRBJ1-1; possibly TRBD1 for D (5 bases). This CDR3 contains 14 residues. Trimming took 2 bases from V and 5 from J, leaving 12 bases between them. From germline, CDR1 is SNHLY and CDR2 FYNNEI. The CDR3 loop is CASSEQGGKTEAFF. CDR3 nucleotide sequence: TGTGCCAGCAGTGAACAGGGAGGGAAGACTGAAGCTTTCTTT. The complete variable domain, with remaining parts taken from reference TRBV2 and TRBJ1-1, reads EPEVTQTPSHQVTQMGQEVILRCVPISNHLYFYWYRQILGQKVEFLVSFYNNEISEKSEIFDDQFSVERPDGSNFTLKIRSTKLEDSAMYFCASSEQGGKTEAFFGQGTRLTVV.

The chain employs TRBV30 and TRBJ2-1; D might be TRBD2 (6 bases). This CDR3 has 13 amino acids. Germline values: CDR1 GTSNPN, CDR2 SVGIG (reference sequence). Trimming took 1 base from V and 4 from J, leaving 8 bases between them. The CDR3 DNA reads TGTGCCTGGAGTGGCGGGGCTTACAATGAGCAGTTCTTC. This gives the protein CAWSGGAYNEQFF.

The chain is built from TRBV18 and TRBJ1-3, with D perhaps TRBD1 (6 bases). Germline assignment: CDR1 KGHSH and CDR2 LQKENI. The germline V and J ends were trimmed by 3 bases and 2 bases, with 14 bases remaining between them. This CDR3 has 16 residues. CDR3 residues: CASSPQGGATGNTIYF. The CDR3 DNA reads as TGTGCCAGCTCACCTCAAGGGGGGGCGACTGGAAACACCATATATTTT.

The CDR3 sequence is CASRRTSQPPETQYF. The DNA for the CDR3 is TGCGCCAGCAGACGGACTAGCCAACCCCCGGAGACCCAGTACTTC. The rearrangement joins TRBV5-1 to TRBJ2-5; TRBD2 agrees at 8 bases. V lost 5 bases, J lost 5 bases, and 11 bases stayed unmatched. Germline lookup yields CDR1 SGHRS and CDR2 YFSETQ. This CDR3 region has 15 residues.

This sequence joins TRBV3-1 (or the pseudogene TRBV3-2) and TRBJ2-7, with D unresolved. Deletions cut 9 bases from V and 2 bases from J, with 8 bases between. The CDR3 is 11 residues long. The germline CDR1 and CDR2 sequences are LGHDT and YNNKEL (reference sequence). The CDR3, as DNA: TGTGCCAGGAGGTTCCCCTACGAGCAGTACGTC. This translates into CARRFPYEQYV.

The chain links TRBV5-5 to TRBJ2-4; TRBD1 matches 8 bases. CDR1 SGHKS and CDR2 YYEKEE come from the germline V gene (reference sequence). V shed 0 bases, J shed 2 bases, and the junction held 7 bases outside the gene matches. The CDR3 consists of 17 residues. This CDR3 reads CASSLAEGQGTKNIQYF. The CDR3 nucleotides read TGTGCCAGCAGCTTGGCGGAAGGACAGGGAACCAAAAACATTCAGTACTTC.

The CDR3 loop is CASSFRGAPGGTGELFF. CDR3 nucleotide sequence: TGTGCCAGCAGCTTTCGGGGTGCTCCCGGGGGCACCGGGGAGCTGTTTTTT. This chain connects TRBV11-2 to TRBJ2-2; possible D gene TRBD2, 6 bases. This CDR3 is built from 17 residues. CDR1 is SGHAT, CDR2 FQNNGV, per germline. The germline V and J ends were trimmed by 3 bases and 4 bases, with 18 bases remaining between them.

The V call is TRBV10-3, the J call TRBJ1-1; 8 nucleotides line up with TRBD1. Unmatched junction bases numbered 8, after V lost 7 bases and J lost 1 base. The germline V gene encodes CDR1 ENHRY and CDR2 SYGVKD. The CDR3 is 15 amino acids. CDR3: CAIKKQGVANTEAFF. The CDR3 coding sequence is TGTGCCATCAAGAAACAGGGGGTTGCGAACACTGAAGCTTTCTTT.

V gene TRBV7-9 combines with J gene TRBJ2-3; TRBD1 aligns across 7 bases. The V and J ends lost 1 base and 0 bases, in that order; junction bases with no gene match: 7. The CDR3 has 17 residues. The V gene's germline CDR1 is SEHNR and CDR2 FQNEAQ (reference sequence). The CDR3 loop is CASSLVKGAQSTDTQYF. CDR3 nucleotide sequence: TGTGCCAGCAGCTTAGTCAAGGGGGCGCAAAGCACAGATACGCAGTATTTT.

As regards this clone: At one boundary the junction diverges from the germline segment, which might be a read error. The V gene is TRBV6-5, the J gene TRBJ1-3; D unresolved. Germline V gene sequence: CDR1 MNHEY, CDR2 SVGAGI. The CDR3 loop spans 15 amino acids. The CDR3 DNA follows: TGTGCTAGCAAAGGCGGGGTAACCTCTGGAAACACCATATATTTT. Protein sequence: CASKGGVTSGNTIYF.

V and J are TRBV6-6 and TRBJ1-5, with a weak D call TRBD1 (5 bases). Per the germline V gene, CDR1 is MNHNY and CDR2 is SVGAGI (reference sequence). The germline V and J ends were trimmed by 2 bases and 0 bases, with 5 bases remaining between them. The CDR3 consists of 14 residues. The CDR3 sequence: CASSYRGSNQPQHF. CDR3 DNA sequence: TGTGCCAGCAGTTACAGGGGTAGCAATCAGCCCCAGCATTTT.

This sequence joins TRBV24-1 and TRBJ1-1, with 8 positions matching TRBD1. V dropped 3 bases and J dropped 3; count of bases not matched to a gene: 8. The CDR3 totals 16 residues. The germline V gene has CDR1 KGHDR and CDR2 SFDVKD. The CDR3 region has the DNA TGTGCCACCAGTGATGGGGGAACAGGGGGGGACACTGAAGCTTTCTTT. It specifies CATSDGGTGGDTEAFF.

The rearrangement links TRBV2 to TRBJ1-4; TRBD1 matches at 11 bases. Germline CDR1 SNHLY, CDR2 FYNNEI. The CDR3 has 15 amino acids. Trimming removed 4 bases from V and 8 bases from J; junction bases left unmatched: 6. CDR3 in amino acids: CASSGGQGVYEKLFF. CDR3 sequence (DNA): TGTGCCAGCAGTGGGGGACAGGGGGTGTACGAAAAACTGTTTTTT.

The J gene is TRBJ1-4, the V gene TRBV7-2; 11 bases are shared with TRBD1. With 4 bases clipped from V and 8 bases from J, the junction kept 3 bases outside the gene matches. CDR1 and CDR2 from the germline V gene are SGHTA and FQGNSA. This CDR3 region has 14 residues. The CDR3 DNA follows: TGTGCCAGCAGCTGGGGACAGGGGGGGGAAAAACTGTTTTTT. Translated: CASSWGQGGEKLFF. Combining the CDR3 with reference TRBV7-2 and TRBJ1-4 gives the whole variable domain GAGVSQSPSNKVTEKGKDVELRCDPISGHTALYWYRQSLGQGLEFLIYFQGNSAPDKSGLPSDRFSAERTGGSVSTLTIQRTQQEDSAVYLCASSWGQGGEKLFFGSGTQLSVL.

The genes are TRBV15 and TRBJ1-4; D remains unclear. Per germline, CDR1 LNHNV and CDR2 YYDKDF (reference sequence). V gave up 4 bases and J gave up 7 bases, with 16 bases separating them. This CDR3 has 15 amino acids. The CDR3 nucleotides read TGTGCCACCAGCACTGCGGGCCTTCTAGGTGAAAAACTGTTTTTT. Translating gives CATSTAGLLGEKLFF. The variable domain in full, completed from reference TRBV15 and TRBJ1-4, reads DAMVIQNPRYQVTQFGKPVTLSCSQTLNHNVMYWYQQKSSQAPKLLFHYYDKDFNNEADTPDNFQSRRPNTSFCFLDIRSPGLGDTAMYLCATSTAGLLGEKLFFGSGTQLSVL.

This clone was detected only a few times. This rearrangement joins TRBV7-3 to TRBJ2-5; 7 bases line up with TRBD1. V shed 2 bases, J shed 1 base, and the junction held 4 bases outside the gene matches. The CDR3 has 15 amino acids. From germline, CDR1 is SGHTA and CDR2 FQGTGA. CDR3 bases: TGTGCCAGCAGCTTATCAGGGGGTGGCCAAGAGACCCAGTACTTC. This sequence encodes CASSLSGGGQETQYF.

V usage is TRBV5-8 and J usage is TRBJ2-2; 8 nucleotides agree with TRBD2. This CDR3 has 19 amino acids. Germline V gene data show CDR1 as SGHTS and CDR2 as YDEGEE. V gave up 2 bases and J gave up 5 bases; unmatched junction bases: 17. This CDR3 reads CASSFWTITSERGTGELFF. The CDR3 DNA follows: TGTGCCAGCAGCTTTTGGACAATAACTAGCGAGCGGGGGACCGGGGAGCTGTTTTTT. Combining the CDR3 with reference TRBV5-8 and TRBJ2-2 gives the whole variable domain EAGVTQSPTHLIKTRGQQATLRCSPISGHTSVYWYQQALGLGLQFLLWYDEGEERNRGNFPPRFSGRQFPNYSSELNVNALELEDSALYLCASSFWTITSERGTGELFFGEGSRLTVL.